This TCR beta chain stems from a study of blood T cell repertoires in COVID-19. Overall study: Specimens from acute and convalescent COVID-19 originated in the United States, Italy and Spain. The cDNA or gDNA used as material had been derived from T cells, B-cell-depleted T cells, or PBMCs.

The CDR3 spans 14 residues. The germline V gene has CDR1 SGHAT and CDR2 FQNNGV. With 0 bases removed from V and 4 bases from J, the gap between germline ends came to 9 bases. Original analysis: Amplification from reference gene primers served as the basis for estimated nucleated cell counts. Generated by immunoSEQ multiplex PCR, the TCRdb table keeps only in-frame clones and is missing some. V and J calls plus clone size are reproduced from that table; the DNA served to infer D and trimming. The data hold 50,000 to 75,000 clones, with roughly 90% observed a single time. V is TRBV11-2 and J is TRBJ1-2; D is perhaps TRBD1 (5 bases). This sequence originates from a man older than 75 in a cohort sampled during active COVID-19. Sequenced: peripheral blood. CDR3 DNA sequence: TGTGCCAGCAGCTTAGATGGGCAGGGCTATGGCTACACCTTC. Amino acids: CASSLDGQGYGYTF.